Described below is a single T cell receptor (beta chain) sequence and its context. These data are taken from a study of shared clonotypes between healthy human individuals. Only in-frame clones appear in the TCRdb table, and some are missing; sequencing was by immunoSEQ multiplex PCR. This sample has about 1 million clones; 60% to 80% occur once, and the top ten carry over 1.3%. CDR3 length: 15 residues. Looked up from germline, CDR1 is MNHEY and CDR2 is SVGAGI. Trimming removed 6 bases from V and 6 bases from J; junction bases left unmatched: 7. The origin of this receptor is a man aged 18 to 30 in good health. This chain links TRBV6-5 with TRBJ2-2, with 10 bases identical to TRBD2. Sequenced sample: memory CD4+ T cells sorted from blood. Subset described: CD45RA-negative fraction. The CDR3 is CASRTTSGFSGELFF. DNA of the CDR3: TGTGCCAGCAGAACGACTAGCGGGTTCTCCGGGGAGCTGTTTTTT.